This entry concerns a single T cell receptor beta chain. Its antigen is undetermined. Autoimmune disease history or systemic immunosuppression was exclusionary. This record comes from a study of OX40 agonist ivuxolimab in advanced cancers. Study-level background: In this cohort, patients received ivuxolimab, an agonistic anti-OX40 (CD134) antibody.

Study conclusions and caveats: In a subset of nonresponders, normalized T-cell clonal expansion was also low.

The data were produced by immunoSEQ multiplex PCR, yet TCRdb's version contains in-frame clones alone and is incomplete. The sample records approximately 90,000 clones, roughly 89% being singletons. In germline, CDR1 is SGHTA, CDR2 FQGNSA. Germline trimming cut 5 bases from V and 4 bases from J; bases unmatched to any gene: 14. The CDR3 has 16 residues. The TCR sequence derives from an adult with an advanced solid tumor such as melanoma, head and neck, liver or kidney cancer. The V and J genes are TRBV7-2 and TRBJ2-7; TRBD1 matches 7 bases. The sequences come from CD4+ or CD8+ T cells sorted from blood, collected in a trial of the OX40 agonist ivuxolimab. CDR3 residues: CASSRNATGRGYEQYF. CDR3 DNA: TGTGCCAGCAGCCGCAACGCGACAGGGCGAGGGTACGAGCAGTACTTC.